Sequencing of this T cell receptor (beta chain) was carried out in a study of T cell repertoires in cytomegalovirus infection. Study at large: It can be stated that public TCR beta signatures indicated CMV infection as well as a matching HLA type.

CDR3 length: 12 residues. CDR1 SGHKS and CDR2 YYEKEE come from the germline V gene (reference sequence). V was trimmed by 5 bases and J by 4 bases, leaving 6 bases between them. TCRdb itself ran the reads through MiXCR, one entry per CDR3 protein. Here the sample spans approximately 1,000,000 distinct CDR3 sequences, about 33% being singletons. Study results and limitations: The ex vivo response showed dominance by HLA-C-restricted CMV-specific TCR beta clonotypes.

As for this clonotype: The antigen is not known.

Sequenced material: cultured CD8+ T cells from PBMCs, taken from culture after CMV antigen stimulation. This receptor was taken from a human donor in good health (CMV status not recorded). Some clones in this sample may be carry-over from other donors' samples. The chain employs TRBV5-5 and TRBJ2-2; D is ambiguous. The CDR3: CASRHPTGELFF. For the CDR3, the DNA is TGTGCCAGCAGACACCCCACCGGGGAGCTGTTTTTT.